The rows below give T cell receptor beta chains drawn from one sample of a study of chemoradiotherapy in HPV16-positive cancers. The repertoire was sequenced with immunoSEQ multiplex PCR; TCRdb's copy has only in-frame clones and lacks some. Seen here are about 12,000 clones, 85% to 90% observed once, and the top ten hold 2.8%. The sample here was blood, taken from a patient who underwent chemoradiotherapy. These receptors were collected from a human donor with HPV-associated anogenital cancer. The CDR3 runs from the conserved cysteine through the conserved F or W. The D gene is left open where the match is weak. For some rows the clone size is stated as once, few or many, or as a class when expanded; others skip it.

CDR3 DNA,CDR3 protein,J gene,D gene,CDR3 length,clone size,V gene
TGCGCCAGCAGCTTGGCCCCTGGGGGACAGCGAGAGCAGTACTTC,CASSLAPGGQREQYF,TRBJ2-7,TRBD1,15,-,TRBV5-1
TGTGCCAGCAGTTATGACAGGGGGGGAACCTATGGCTACACCTTC,CASSYDRGGTYGYTF,TRBJ1-2,TRBD1,15,-,TRBV6-6
TGTGCCAGCAGTTTACAGCCAGGGATGGTCACTGAAGCTTTCTTT,CASSLQPGMVTEAFF,TRBJ1-1,-,15,-,TRBV27
TGTGCCAGCAGCTTAGGTGGAGGGGGCGGGTATGGCTACACCTTC,CASSLGGGGGYGYTF,TRBJ1-2,TRBD1,15,-,TRBV7-2
TGTGCCAGCAGCTTGGGGGCCACTGGCTCCTACGAGCAGTACTTC,CASSLGATGSYEQYF,TRBJ2-7,-,15,once,TRBV5-4
TGTGCCAGCAGCCTCAGATGGGATGAGCAGTTCTTC,CASSLRWDEQFF,TRBJ2-1,-,12,-,TRBV9
TGTGCCAGTAGTACACGGACAGATACGCAGTATTTT,CASSTRTDTQYF,TRBJ2-3,-,12,-,TRBV19
TGTGCCAGCAGCTTGACAGGGGCGGGTGAAAAACTGTTTTTT,CASSLTGAGEKLFF,TRBJ1-4,TRBD1,14,-,TRBV13
TGTGCCAGCAGCTTAGGGGCTCCGAACACTGAAGCTTTCTTT,CASSLGAPNTEAFF,TRBJ1-1,-,14,-,TRBV7-9
TGTGCCAGTAGTATTTGGAGGACAGGAGCTAACTATGGCTACACCTTC,CASSIWRTGANYGYTF,TRBJ1-2,TRBD1,16,-,TRBV19
TGCGCCAGCAGCCAACAGGGTGCGGGTGGCTACACCTTC,CASSQQGAGGYTF,TRBJ1-2,-,13,-,TRBV4-3
TGTGCCAGCAGCTCTCAGGCTTCGGGTCCTTCCCGGGATGGCTACACCTTC,CASSSQASGPSRDGYTF,TRBJ1-2,-,17,-,TRBV7-9
TGTGCCAGCAGCCCGGACAGGGGGCAGACCTATAATTCACCCCTCCACTTT,CASSPDRGQTYNSPLHF,TRBJ1-6,TRBD1,17,-,TRBV14
TGTGCCAGCAGTGAAGCGCTTCAGGGGCGGACAGATACGCAGTATTTT,CASSEALQGRTDTQYF,TRBJ2-3,-,16,-,TRBV6-1
TGCGCCAGCAGCTTGGCCTCGAAAGATACGCAGTATTTT,CASSLASKDTQYF,TRBJ2-3,-,13,-,TRBV5-1
TGTGCCAGCTCACCGCAACAGGGGCCGACTACGACAGACGATGGCTACACCTTC,CASSPQQGPTTTDDGYTF,TRBJ1-2,TRBD1,18,-,TRBV18
TGTGCCAGCAGCCCAAGGACAGGGGGCAACTATGGCTACACCTTC,CASSPRTGGNYGYTF,TRBJ1-2,TRBD1,15,-,TRBV9
TGTGCCAGCAGTGAAGCGGGGACAGGGGGCCAGGAAAAACTGTTTTTT,CASSEAGTGGQEKLFF,TRBJ1-4,TRBD1,16,-,TRBV6-1
TGTGCCATCGAGGGACAGGGCGCTGGAAACACCATATATTTT,CAIEGQGAGNTIYF,TRBJ1-3,TRBD1,14,once,TRBV10-3
TGTGCCAGCAGTGAATCGGGGGGGGCTGGCACCGGGGAGCTGTTTTTT,CASSESGGAGTGELFF,TRBJ2-2,TRBD2,16,-,TRBV2
TGTGCCAGCAGCACCCGGGACAGGGGTTTCGATGAGCAGTTCTTC,CASSTRDRGFDEQFF,TRBJ2-1,TRBD1,15,-,TRBV27
TGCGCCAGCAGCTCTTTAGGGCAGAGACAAGAGACCCAGTACTTC,CASSSLGQRQETQYF,TRBJ2-5,-,15,-,TRBV5-1
TGTGCCAGCAGCCCGTCCGTGGGGGCCGGCTACACCTTC,CASSPSVGAGYTF,TRBJ1-2,-,13,-,TRBV7-9
TGTGCCTGGAGTGTTCGGACAGGGGGTCCCCACGAGCAGTACTTC,CAWSVRTGGPHEQYF,TRBJ2-7,TRBD1,15,-,TRBV30
TGTGCCAGCAGCTTACTACCAGCCGCGGGCTCTGGAAACACCATATATTTT,CASSLLPAAGSGNTIYF,TRBJ1-3,-,17,-,TRBV7-2
TGTGCCATCAGTGGGGGCATTGGAAACACCATATATTTT,CAISGGIGNTIYF,TRBJ1-3,-,13,-,TRBV10-3
TGCGCCAGACAGCTCGAAGGGGAGGTCGGGGAGCTGTTTTTT,CARQLEGEVGELFF,TRBJ2-2,-,14,once,TRBV23-1
TGTGCCAGCAGCTTCCTGGGAGGGGGTACGCAGTATTTT,CASSFLGGGTQYF,TRBJ2-3,-,13,-,TRBV11-2
TGTGCCAGCAATTCCCTTGGGACAGTTGAAGCTTTCTTT,CASNSLGTVEAFF,TRBJ1-1,TRBD1,13,-,TRBV2
TGCAGCGTGCAACAGGAGGCGACCCAGTACTTC,CSVQQEATQYF,TRBJ2-5,-,11,-,TRBV29-1
TGTGCCACCGCCGAGGCTACGGATGGCTACACCTTC,CATAEATDGYTF,TRBJ1-2,-,12,-,TRBV10-3
TGTGCCAGCAGGGCTCAACTAGCGGGGGGCGCAGCTGAGCAGTACTTC,CASRAQLAGGAAEQYF,TRBJ2-7,TRBD2,16,-,TRBV2
TGTGCCAGTAGTAATTCCAGGGTAGGAAACACCGGGGAGCTGTTTTTT,CASSNSRVGNTGELFF,TRBJ2-2,-,16,-,TRBV19
TGTGCCAGCAGCTTGGACAGCAATAACTATGGCTACACCTTC,CASSLDSNNYGYTF,TRBJ1-2,-,14,few,TRBV5-6
TGTGCCAGCAGTGAAAACTTGGCGGGGGGGCCGCGGGGGGAGACCCAGTACTTC,CASSENLAGGPRGETQYF,TRBJ2-5,TRBD2,18,once,TRBV6-1
TGTGCCAGCAGGGCCGGGCGGAGCAATCAGCCCCAGCATTTT,CASRAGRSNQPQHF,TRBJ1-5,-,14,-,TRBV27
TGTGCCAGCAGCTCGAGGACTAGCGGGGGTCGGGAGACCCAGTACTTC,CASSSRTSGGRETQYF,TRBJ2-5,TRBD2,16,-,TRBV13